The rows below give T cell receptor beta chains drawn from one sample of a study of T cell responses to AZD1222 COVID-19 vaccine. Sequencing was performed with immunoSEQ multiplex PCR; in TCRdb, only in-frame clones are kept and a portion is missing. The sample records around 130,000 clones, about 91% being singletons. The sample consisted of peripheral blood, taken 28 days after the second AZD1222 dose. The receptor set was obtained from an adult who received the AZD1222 COVID-19 vaccine. Each CDR3 is given without its conserved first and last residue.

V,CDR3
TRBV5-1,ASSLAGQGAGNTIY
TRBV20-1,SALRGHEQF
TRBV18,ASSSMTTGATNEKLF
TRBV11-2,ASSLPSDTQY
TRBV9,ASSVETSGGTQY
TRBV27,ASTQAGGRNEQF
TRBV27,ASSLNPLQANTGELF
TRBV6-5,ASSYSGQGHYGYT
TRBV27,ASRTGATNEKLF
TRBV2,ASIPERNQPQH
TRBV3-1/TRBV3-2,ASSQVSGSYGYT